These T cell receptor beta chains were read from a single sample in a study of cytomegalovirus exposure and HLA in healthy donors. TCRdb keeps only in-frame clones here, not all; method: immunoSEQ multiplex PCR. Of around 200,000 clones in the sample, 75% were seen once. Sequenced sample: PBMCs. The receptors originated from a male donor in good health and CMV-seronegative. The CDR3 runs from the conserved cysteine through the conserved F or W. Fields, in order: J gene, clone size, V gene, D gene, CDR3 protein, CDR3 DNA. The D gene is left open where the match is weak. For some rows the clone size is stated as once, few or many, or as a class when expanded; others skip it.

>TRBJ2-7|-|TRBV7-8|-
CASSLEGANSYEQYF
TGTGCCAGCAGCTTAGAAGGGGCAAATTCCTACGAGCAGTACTTC
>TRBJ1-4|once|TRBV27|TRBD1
CASRGTGSEKLFF
TGTGCCAGCAGAGGGACAGGGAGTGAAAAACTGTTTTTT
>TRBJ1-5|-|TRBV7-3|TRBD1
CASSLRTGQHSNQPQHF
TGTGCCAGCAGCTTAAGGACAGGCCAACATAGCAATCAGCCCCAGCATTTT
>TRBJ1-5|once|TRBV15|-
CATSRRDFYSNQPQHF
TGTGCCACCAGCAGGAGGGACTTCTATAGCAATCAGCCCCAGCATTTT
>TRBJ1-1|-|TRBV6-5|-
CASRIESEAFF
TGTGCCAGCAGGATAGAGAGTGAAGCTTTCTTT
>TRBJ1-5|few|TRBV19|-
CASSIGRSRGNQPQHF
TGTGCCAGTAGTATAGGGCGGTCGAGGGGGAATCAGCCCCAGCATTTT
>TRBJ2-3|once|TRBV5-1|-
CASSSAGLDTDTQYF
TGCGCCAGCAGCTCGGCGGGCCTCGACACAGATACGCAGTATTTT
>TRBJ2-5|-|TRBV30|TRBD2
CAWAIGVSGTETQYF
TGTGCCTGGGCCATCGGGGTAAGCGGGACGGAGACCCAGTACTTC
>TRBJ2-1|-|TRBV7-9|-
CSSSLGLEYNEQFF
TGTTCCAGCAGCTTAGGACTTGAATACAATGAGCAGTTCTTC
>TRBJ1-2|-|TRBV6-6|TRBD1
CASINRDRDYYGYTF
TGTGCCAGCATTAACCGGGACAGGGATTACTATGGCTACACCTTC
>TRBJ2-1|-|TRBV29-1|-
CSVEGGWSSEQFF
TGCAGCGTTGAAGGGGGCTGGAGTAGTGAGCAGTTCTTC
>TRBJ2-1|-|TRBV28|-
CASSFGPLSYNEQFF
TGTGCCAGCAGTTTTGGCCCCCTTTCCTACAATGAGCAGTTCTTC
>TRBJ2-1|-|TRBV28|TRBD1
CASTPPGQGAHEQFF
TGTGCCAGCACCCCTCCGGGACAGGGGGCGCATGAGCAGTTCTTC
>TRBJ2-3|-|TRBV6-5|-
CASSYVGQSTDTQYF
TGTGCCAGCAGTTACGTTGGACAGAGCACAGATACGCAGTATTTT
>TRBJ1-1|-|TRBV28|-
CASSSDRTSLTEAFF
TGTGCCAGCAGTTCTGACAGGACCAGCCTTACTGAAGCTTTCTTT
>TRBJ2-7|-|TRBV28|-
CASSLYRYEQYF
TGTGCCAGCAGTTTGTACCGGTACGAGCAGTACTTC
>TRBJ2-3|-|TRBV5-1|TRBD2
CASRAGAGDTQYF
TGCGCCTCCAGAGCGGGGGCGGGGGATACGCAGTATTTT
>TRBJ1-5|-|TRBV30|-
CAWSPRDWEPQHF
TGTGCCTGGAGTCCTCGGGACTGGGAGCCCCAGCATTTT
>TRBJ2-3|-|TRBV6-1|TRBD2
CASSLTSGTDTQYF
TGTGCCAGCAGTCTGACTAGCGGCACAGATACGCAGTATTTT
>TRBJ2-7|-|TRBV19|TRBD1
CASSIEGQGAGEQYF
TGTGCCAGTAGTATAGAGGGACAGGGGGCTGGCGAGCAGTACTTC
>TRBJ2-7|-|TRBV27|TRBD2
CASTATSGGAYEQYF
TGTGCCAGCACCGCGACTAGCGGAGGAGCCTACGAGCAGTACTTC
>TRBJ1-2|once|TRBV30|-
CAWSVSSGYTF
TGTGCCTGGAGTGTATCTAGTGGCTACACCTTC
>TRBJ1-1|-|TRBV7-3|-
CASSSEGTNTEAFF
TGTGCCAGCAGTTCGGAGGGTACTAACACTGAAGCTTTCTTT
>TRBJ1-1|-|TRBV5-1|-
CASSLAGTGNTEAFF
TGCGCCAGCAGCTTGGCAGGAACAGGGAACACTGAAGCTTTCTTT
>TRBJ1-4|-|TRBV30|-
CAWSEGVDEKLFF
TGTGCCTGGAGTGAAGGGGTCGATGAAAAACTGTTTTTT
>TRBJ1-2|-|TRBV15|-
CATYTPGDLYGYTF
TGTGCCACCTACACCCCCGGGGATCTCTATGGCTACACCTTC
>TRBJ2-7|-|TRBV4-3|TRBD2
CASSQEGGAGRGFYEQYF
TGCGCCAGCAGCCAAGAAGGTGGAGCGGGACGGGGTTTCTACGAGCAGTACTTC
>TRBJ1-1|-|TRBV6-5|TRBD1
CASSAGTGAATEAFF
TGTGCCAGCAGCGCCGGGACAGGGGCCGCCACTGAAGCTTTCTTT
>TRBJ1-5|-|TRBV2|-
CASRATTGQPQHF
TGTGCCAGCAGAGCAACTACTGGTCAGCCCCAGCATTTT
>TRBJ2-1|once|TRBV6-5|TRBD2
CASSYGLAAYNEQFF
TGTGCCAGCAGTTACGGGCTAGCGGCCTACAATGAGCAGTTCTTC
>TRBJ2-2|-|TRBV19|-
CASSIENRVAGELFF
TGTGCCAGTAGTATTGAAAACAGGGTTGCCGGGGAGCTGTTTTTT
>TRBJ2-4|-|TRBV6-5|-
CASSYSVRGAKNIQYF
TGTGCCAGCAGTTACTCGGTCAGGGGGGCAAAAAACATTCAGTACTTC
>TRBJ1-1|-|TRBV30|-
CAWSPWDKGNTEAFF
TGTGCCTGGAGTCCGTGGGACAAGGGTAACACTGAAGCTTTCTTT
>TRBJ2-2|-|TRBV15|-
CATSRDANTGELFF
TGTGCCACCAGCCGGGATGCGAACACCGGGGAGCTGTTTTTT
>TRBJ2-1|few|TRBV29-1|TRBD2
CSDITSGGYNEQFF
TGCAGCGACATAACTAGCGGGGGATACAATGAGCAGTTCTTC
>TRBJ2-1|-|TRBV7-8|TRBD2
CASSFSGRGNEQFF
TGTGCCAGCAGCTTCAGCGGGAGGGGGAATGAGCAGTTCTTC
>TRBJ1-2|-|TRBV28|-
CASSKQGGNYGYTF
TGTGCCAGCAGTAAACAGGGTGGAAACTATGGCTACACCTTC
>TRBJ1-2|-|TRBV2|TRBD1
CASSVRTGETYGYTF
TGTGCCAGCAGTGTTCGTACAGGGGAAACTTATGGCTACACCTTC
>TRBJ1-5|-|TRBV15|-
CATSRAGQQPQHF
TGTGCCACCAGCAGAGCAGGCCAACAGCCCCAGCATTTT
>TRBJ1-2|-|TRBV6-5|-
CASSYDHATNLYGYTF
TGTGCCAGCAGTTACGACCACGCGACAAACCTCTATGGCTACACCTTC
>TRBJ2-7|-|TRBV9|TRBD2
CASSAGNTGGHEQYF
TGTGCCAGCAGCGCCGGGAACACGGGGGGACACGAGCAGTACTTC
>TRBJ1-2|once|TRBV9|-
CASSAFGGPDYGYTF
TGTGCCAGCAGCGCCTTCGGAGGGCCGGACTATGGCTACACCTTC
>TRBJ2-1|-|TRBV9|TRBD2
CASSPWTSRNEQFF
TGTGCCAGCAGCCCTTGGACTAGCCGCAATGAGCAGTTCTTC
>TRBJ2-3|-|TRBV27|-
CASSSPSTDTQYF
TGTGCCAGCAGTTCCCCGAGCACAGATACGCAGTATTTT
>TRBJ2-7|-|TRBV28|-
CASSLSARYEQYF
TGTGCCAGCAGTTTATCCGCTCGGTACGAGCAGTACTTC
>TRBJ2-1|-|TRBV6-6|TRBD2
CASRGAGGVHNEQFF
TGTGCCAGCCGGGGGGCGGGGGGGGTCCACAATGAGCAGTTCTTC
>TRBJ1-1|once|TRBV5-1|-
CASSWGGSVNTEAFF
TGCGCCAGCAGCTGGGGCGGCTCCGTGAACACTGAAGCTTTCTTT
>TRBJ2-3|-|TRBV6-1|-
CASSERQGGTDTQYF
TGTGCCAGCAGTGAACGGCAGGGTGGAACAGATACGCAGTATTTT